This TCR beta chain appears in the sequencing data of a study of graft-versus-host responses after intestinal transplantation. CDR1 is SGDLS and CDR2 is YYNGEE in the germline V gene. The CDR3 has 17 residues. Unmatched junction bases numbered 8, after V lost 0 bases and J lost 2 bases. Comment on this clone: The antigen is not known.

Profiled with immunoSEQ multiplex PCR; TCRdb holds only in-frame clones, not every one. The sample lists tens of thousands of clones; roughly 84% were seen once. The sequenced sample was unstimulated CD8+ T cells sorted from spleen or lymph node cells, obtained before transplant. This sequence originates from a human donor who was the organ donor for an intestinal transplant. J is TRBJ1-2 and V is TRBV9, with 9 nucleotides matching TRBD1. CDR3 sequence reads: CASSVEQGAPINYGYTF. DNA of the CDR3: TGTGCCAGCAGCGTAGAACAGGGGGCGCCTATAAACTATGGCTACACCTTC. Full variable domain (outside the CDR3, taken from reference TRBV9 and TRBJ1-2): DSGVTQTPKHLITATGQRVTLRCSPRSGDLSVYWYQQSLDQGLQFLIQYYNGEERAKGNILERFSAQQFPDLHSELNLSSLELGDSALYFCASSVEQGAPINYGYTFGSGTRLTVV.